The source of this TCR beta chain is a study of blood T cell repertoires in COVID-19. Across the whole study: T cells, B-cell-depleted T cells, or PBMCs supplied cDNA or gDNA.

This CDR3 region has 16 residues. The V segment lost 3 bases and the J segment 9 bases; nucleotides outside the gene matches: 13. Per germline, CDR1 SGHNT and CDR2 YYREEE (reference sequence). The data were produced by immunoSEQ multiplex PCR, yet TCRdb's version contains in-frame clones alone and is incomplete. In the table there are 65,000 to 70,000 clones, about 91% of which are singletons. The chain joins TRBV5-4 to TRBJ2-1; 9 bases map to TRBD2. The sample consisted of peripheral blood. This receptor was obtained from a human donor with active COVID-19. The donor label of this sample is uncertain. The CDR3 region is CASSSATGLANLEQFF. In DNA, the CDR3 is TGTGCCAGCAGCTCGGCCACGGGACTAGCAAATCTTGAGCAGTTCTTC.